The sample holds one count of the clone carrying this T cell receptor (beta chain). The data were taken from a study of blood T cell repertoires in COVID-19. Whole-study context: Sample material is recorded as cDNA or gDNA derived from T cells, B-cell-depleted T cells, or PBMCs.

Germline CDR1 reads SGHNT; CDR2 reads YYREEE (reference sequence). The CDR3 is made up of 14 amino acids. With V trimmed by 5 bases and J by 7 bases, 8 bases remained unmatched. Sequencing used immunoSEQ multiplex PCR; TCRdb keeps in-frame clones, though not all of them. The table includes roughly 250,000 clones, around nine tenths detected once. The V and J genes are TRBV5-4 and TRBJ1-2; 10 bases match TRBD1. Material: peripheral blood. The receptor's source is a woman in her 40s who had recovered from COVID-19. CDR3: CASSQGTGDLGYTF. CDR3 in DNA: TGTGCCAGCAGTCAAGGGACAGGGGATCTTGGCTACACCTTC.